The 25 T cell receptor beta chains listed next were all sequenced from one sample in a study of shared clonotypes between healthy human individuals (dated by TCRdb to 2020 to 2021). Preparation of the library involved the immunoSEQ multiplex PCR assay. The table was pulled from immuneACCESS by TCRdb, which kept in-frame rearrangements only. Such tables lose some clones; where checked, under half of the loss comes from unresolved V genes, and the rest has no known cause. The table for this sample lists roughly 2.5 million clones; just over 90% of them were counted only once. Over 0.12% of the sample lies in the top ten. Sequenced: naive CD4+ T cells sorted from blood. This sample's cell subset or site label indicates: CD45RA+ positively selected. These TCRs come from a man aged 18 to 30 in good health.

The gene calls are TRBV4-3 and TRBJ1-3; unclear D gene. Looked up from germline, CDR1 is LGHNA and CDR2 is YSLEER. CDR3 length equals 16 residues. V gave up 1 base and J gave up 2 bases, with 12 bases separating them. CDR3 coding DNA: TGCGCCAGCAGCCAAGGTCGGGGTTCGGCTGGAAACACCATATATTTT. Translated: CASSQGRGSAGNTIYF.

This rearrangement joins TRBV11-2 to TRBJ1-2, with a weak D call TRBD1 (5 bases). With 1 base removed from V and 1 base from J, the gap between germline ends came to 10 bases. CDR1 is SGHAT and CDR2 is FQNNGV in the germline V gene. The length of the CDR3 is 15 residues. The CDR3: CASSLAGTINYGYTF. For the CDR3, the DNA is TGTGCCAGCAGCTTAGCGGGGACTATTAACTATGGCTACACCTTC.

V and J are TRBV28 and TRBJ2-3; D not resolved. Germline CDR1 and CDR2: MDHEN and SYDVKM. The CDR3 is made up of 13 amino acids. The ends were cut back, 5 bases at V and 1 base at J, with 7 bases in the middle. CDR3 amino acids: CASSQTRTDTQYF. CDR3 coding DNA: TGTGCCAGCAGTCAGACACGCACAGATACGCAGTATTTT. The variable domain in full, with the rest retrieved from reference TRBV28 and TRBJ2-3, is DVKVTQSSRYLVKRTGEKVFLECVQDMDHENMFWYRQDPGLGLRLIYFSYDVKMKEKGDIPEGYSVSREKKERFSLILESASTNQTSMYLCASSQTRTDTQYFGPGTRLTVL.

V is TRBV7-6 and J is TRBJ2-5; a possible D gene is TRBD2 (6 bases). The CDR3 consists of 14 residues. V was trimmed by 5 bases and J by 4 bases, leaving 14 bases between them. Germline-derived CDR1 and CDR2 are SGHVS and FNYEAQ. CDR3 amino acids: CASSLGGTRETQYF. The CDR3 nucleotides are TGTGCCAGCAGCCTCGGGGGAACGAGAGAGACCCAGTACTTC.

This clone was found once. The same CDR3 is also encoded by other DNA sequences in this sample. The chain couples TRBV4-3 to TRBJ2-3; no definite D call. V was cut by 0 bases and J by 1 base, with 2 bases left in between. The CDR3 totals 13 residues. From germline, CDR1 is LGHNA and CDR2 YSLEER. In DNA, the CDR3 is TGCGCCAGCAGCCAAGAAGGCACAGATACGCAGTATTTT. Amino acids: CASSQEGTDTQYF.

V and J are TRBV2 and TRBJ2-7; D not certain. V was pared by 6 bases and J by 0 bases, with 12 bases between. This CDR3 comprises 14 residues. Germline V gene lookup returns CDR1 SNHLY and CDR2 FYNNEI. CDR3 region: CASSQGRNSYEQYF. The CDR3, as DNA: TGTGCCAGCAGCCAAGGACGGAACTCCTACGAGCAGTACTTC. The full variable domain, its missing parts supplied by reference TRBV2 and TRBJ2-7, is EPEVTQTPSHQVTQMGQEVILRCVPISNHLYFYWYRQILGQKVEFLVSFYNNEISEKSEIFDDQFSVERPDGSNFTLKIRSTKLEDSAMYFCASSQGRNSYEQYFGPGTRLTVT.

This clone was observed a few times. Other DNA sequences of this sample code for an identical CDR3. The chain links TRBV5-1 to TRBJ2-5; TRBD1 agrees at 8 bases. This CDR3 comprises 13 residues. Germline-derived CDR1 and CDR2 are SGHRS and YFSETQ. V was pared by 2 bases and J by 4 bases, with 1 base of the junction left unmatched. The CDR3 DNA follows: TGCGCCAGCAGCTTAACAGGGGGAGAGACCCAGTACTTC. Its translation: CASSLTGGETQYF.

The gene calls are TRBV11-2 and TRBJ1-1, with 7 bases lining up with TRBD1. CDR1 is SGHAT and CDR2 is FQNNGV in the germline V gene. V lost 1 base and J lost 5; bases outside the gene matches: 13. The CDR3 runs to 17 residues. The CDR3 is CASSLVGGRGKTTEAFF. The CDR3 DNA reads TGTGCCAGCAGCTTAGTGGGCGGCAGGGGGAAAACGACTGAAGCTTTCTTT. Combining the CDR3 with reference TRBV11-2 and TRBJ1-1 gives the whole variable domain EAGVAQSPRYKIIEKRQSVAFWCNPISGHATLYWYQQILGQGPKLLIQFQNNGVVDDSQLPKDRFSAERLKGVDSTLKIQPAKLEDSAVYLCASSLVGGRGKTTEAFFGQGTRLTVV.

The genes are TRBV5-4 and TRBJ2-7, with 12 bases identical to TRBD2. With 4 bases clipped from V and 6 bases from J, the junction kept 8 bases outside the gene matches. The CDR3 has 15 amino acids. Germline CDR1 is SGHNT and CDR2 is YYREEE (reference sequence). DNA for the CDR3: TGTGCCAGCAGCACCGGACTAGCGGGGACGTCCGAGCAGTACTTC. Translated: CASSTGLAGTSEQYF.

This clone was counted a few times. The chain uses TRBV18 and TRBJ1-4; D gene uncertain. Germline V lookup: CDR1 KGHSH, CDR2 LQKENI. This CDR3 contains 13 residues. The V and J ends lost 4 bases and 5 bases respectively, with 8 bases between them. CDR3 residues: CASSLDYNEKLFF. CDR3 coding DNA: TGTGCCAGCTCACTGGACTACAATGAAAAACTGTTTTTT.

This CDR3 is CASRPAGGYQETQYF. CDR3 DNA: TGTGCCAGCAGACCAGCGGGGGGGTACCAAGAGACCCAGTACTTC. This chain connects TRBV6-6 to TRBJ2-5; 10 bases align to TRBD2. V lost 6 bases, J lost 0 bases, and 4 bases stayed unmatched. This CDR3 comprises 15 residues. Germline V gene data show CDR1 as MNHNY and CDR2 as SVGAGI (reference sequence).

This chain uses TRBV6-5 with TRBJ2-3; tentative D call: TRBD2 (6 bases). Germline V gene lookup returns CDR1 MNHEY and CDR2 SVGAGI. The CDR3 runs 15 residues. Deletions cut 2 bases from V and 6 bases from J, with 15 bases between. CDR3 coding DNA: TGTGCCAGCAGTTACGGGGGGTGGAAGTCGGATACGCAGTATTTT. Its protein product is CASSYGGWKSDTQYF.

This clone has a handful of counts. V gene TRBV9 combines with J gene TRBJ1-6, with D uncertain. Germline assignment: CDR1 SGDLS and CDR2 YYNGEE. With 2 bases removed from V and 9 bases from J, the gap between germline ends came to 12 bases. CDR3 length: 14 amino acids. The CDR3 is CASSVSGTSSPLHF. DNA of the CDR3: TGTGCCAGCAGCGTGTCGGGTACGAGTTCACCCCTCCACTTT.

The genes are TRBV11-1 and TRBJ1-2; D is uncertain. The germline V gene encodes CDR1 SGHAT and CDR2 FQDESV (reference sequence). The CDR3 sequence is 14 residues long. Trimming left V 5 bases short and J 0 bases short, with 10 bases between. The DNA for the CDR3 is TGTGCCAGCAGCCCCGGCCTGACTAACTATGGCTACACCTTC. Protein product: CASSPGLTNYGYTF.

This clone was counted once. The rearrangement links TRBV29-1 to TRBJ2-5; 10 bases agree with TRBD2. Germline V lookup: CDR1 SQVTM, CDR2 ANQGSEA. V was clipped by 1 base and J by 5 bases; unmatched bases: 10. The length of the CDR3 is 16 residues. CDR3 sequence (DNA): TGCAGCGTTGAAGTGGGTAGCGGGGGGCCCTCGGAGACCCAGTACTTC. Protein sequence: CSVEVGSGGPSETQYF.

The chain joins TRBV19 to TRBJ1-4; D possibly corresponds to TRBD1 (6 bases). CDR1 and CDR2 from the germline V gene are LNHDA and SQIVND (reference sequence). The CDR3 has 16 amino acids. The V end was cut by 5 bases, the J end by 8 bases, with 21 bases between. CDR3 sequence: CASSPIRDTRREKLFF. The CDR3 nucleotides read TGTGCCAGTAGTCCCATCCGGGACACAAGAAGGGAAAAACTGTTTTTT.

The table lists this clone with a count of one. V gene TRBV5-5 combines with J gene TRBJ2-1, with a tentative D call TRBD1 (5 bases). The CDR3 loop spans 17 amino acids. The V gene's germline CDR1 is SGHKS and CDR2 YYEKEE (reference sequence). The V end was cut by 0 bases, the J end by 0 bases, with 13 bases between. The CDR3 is CASSLEGITSSYNEQFF. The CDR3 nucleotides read TGTGCCAGCAGCTTGGAGGGGATTACAAGCTCCTACAATGAGCAGTTCTTC. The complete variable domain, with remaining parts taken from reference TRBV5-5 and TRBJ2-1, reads DAGVTQSPTHLIKTRGQQVTLRCSPISGHKSVSWYQQVLGQGPQFIFQYYEKEERGRGNFPDRFSARQFPNYSSELNVNALLLGDSALYLCASSLEGITSSYNEQFFGPGTRLTVL.

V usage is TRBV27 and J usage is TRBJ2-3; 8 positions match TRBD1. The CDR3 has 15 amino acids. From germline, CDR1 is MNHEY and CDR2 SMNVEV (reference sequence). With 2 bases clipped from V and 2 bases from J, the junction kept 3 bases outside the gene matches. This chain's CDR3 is CASSLARGLTDTQYF. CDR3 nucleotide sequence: TGTGCCAGCAGTTTAGCCAGGGGGCTCACAGATACGCAGTATTTT.

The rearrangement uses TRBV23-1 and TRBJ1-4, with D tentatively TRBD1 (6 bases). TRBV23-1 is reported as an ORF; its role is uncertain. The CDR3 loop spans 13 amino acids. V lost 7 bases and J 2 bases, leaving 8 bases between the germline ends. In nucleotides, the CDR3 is TGCGCCAGCATTGACAGGACTAATGAAAAACTGTTTTTT. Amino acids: CASIDRTNEKLFF.

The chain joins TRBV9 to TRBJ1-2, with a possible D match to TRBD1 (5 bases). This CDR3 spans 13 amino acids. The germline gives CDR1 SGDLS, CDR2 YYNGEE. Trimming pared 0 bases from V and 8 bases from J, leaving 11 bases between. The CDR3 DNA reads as TGTGCCAGCAGCGTAGAGGGACTGCGGGGCTACACCTTC. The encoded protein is CASSVEGLRGYTF.

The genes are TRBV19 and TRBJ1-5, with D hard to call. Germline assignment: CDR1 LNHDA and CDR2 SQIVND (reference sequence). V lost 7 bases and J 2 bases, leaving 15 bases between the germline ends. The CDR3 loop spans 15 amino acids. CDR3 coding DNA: TGTGCCAGTACCCCGCGGGGTGCGGGCAATCAGCCCCAGCATTTT. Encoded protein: CASTPRGAGNQPQHF.

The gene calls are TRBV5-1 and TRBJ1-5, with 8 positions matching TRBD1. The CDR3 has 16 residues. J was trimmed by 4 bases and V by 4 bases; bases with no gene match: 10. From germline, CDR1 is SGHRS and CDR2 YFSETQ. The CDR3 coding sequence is TGCGCCAGCAGCCCCGAGGGCGACAGGGGTAATCAGCCCCAGCATTTT. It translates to CASSPEGDRGNQPQHF.

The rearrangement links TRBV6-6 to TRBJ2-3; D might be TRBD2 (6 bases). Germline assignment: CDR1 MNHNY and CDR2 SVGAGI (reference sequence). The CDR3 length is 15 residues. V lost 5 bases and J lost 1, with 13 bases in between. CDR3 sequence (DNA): TGTGCCAGCAGTCGACTAGGAAAAGGCACAGATACGCAGTATTTT. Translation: CASSRLGKGTDTQYF.

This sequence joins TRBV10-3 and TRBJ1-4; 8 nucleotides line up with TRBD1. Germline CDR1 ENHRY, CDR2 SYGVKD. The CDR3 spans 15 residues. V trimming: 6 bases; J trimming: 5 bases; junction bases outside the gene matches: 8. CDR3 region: CAIRGEDRENEKLFF. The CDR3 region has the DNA TGTGCCATCAGGGGGGAGGACAGGGAGAATGAAAAACTGTTTTTT.

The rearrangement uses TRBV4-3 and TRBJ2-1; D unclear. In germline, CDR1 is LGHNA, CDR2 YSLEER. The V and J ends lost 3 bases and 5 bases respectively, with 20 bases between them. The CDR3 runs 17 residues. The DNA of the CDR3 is TGCGCCAGCAGCCAGGGCCCGGGCAGGTCCGGTGACAATGAGCAGTTCTTC. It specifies CASSQGPGRSGDNEQFF.